Presented here are 7 T cell receptor beta chains from one specimen sequenced in a study of cytotoxic CD8 clonotypes in ibrutinib-treated CLL. Clones were read by immunoSEQ multiplex PCR, and TCRdb kept only the in-frame ones, dropping some. This table holds 150,000 to 200,000 clones, approximately 77% found once. The starting material was PBMCs, obtained after 12 months of ibrutinib treatment. Every receptor here comes from a human donor with chronic lymphocytic leukemia.

This clone was observed many times. The chain joins TRBV15 to TRBJ2-7, with 11 nucleotides matching TRBD2. CDR3 length: 17 amino acids. The V gene end was trimmed by 1 base and the J gene end by 5 bases; junction bases not matched to a gene: 10. CDR1 and CDR2 from the germline V gene are LNHNV and YYDKDF (reference sequence). The CDR3 coding sequence is TGTGCCACCAGCAGAGGGCGACTAGCGGGACTGAGGCACGAGCAGTACTTC. Amino acid sequence: CATSRGRLAGLRHEQYF.

This clone has a handful of counts. J is TRBJ1-2 and V is TRBV7-2; D remains ambiguous. This CDR3 region has 16 residues. Germline values: CDR1 SGHTA, CDR2 FQGNSA. Trimming took 1 base from V and 4 from J, leaving 16 bases between them. The CDR3 bases are TGTGCCAGCAGCTTAGAGTTTCAGCCCGAACGCTATGGCTACACCTTC. Translated: CASSLEFQPERYGYTF. Together with reference TRBV7-2 and TRBJ1-2, the CDR3 gives the full variable domain: GAGVSQSPSNKVTEKGKDVELRCDPISGHTALYWYRQSLGQGLEFLIYFQGNSAPDKSGLPSDRFSAERTGGSVSTLTIQRTQQEDSAVYLCASSLEFQPERYGYTFGSGTRLTVV.

The V and J genes are TRBV19 and TRBJ2-1; 8 bases are shared with TRBD1. V gave up 5 bases and J gave up 7 bases; unmatched junction bases: 10. Germline V CDR1 and CDR2: LNHDA, SQIVND (reference sequence). The CDR3 is 15 residues long. The CDR3: CASSGRTGMRNEQFF. DNA of the CDR3: TGTGCCAGTAGTGGGAGGACAGGGATGCGTAATGAGCAGTTCTTC.

CDR3 in DNA: TGTGCCAGTCGGAACGCAAAGGGGGGTAAACTGTTTTTT. Translated: CASRNAKGGKLFF. The rearrangement links TRBV9 to TRBJ1-4, with a weak D call TRBD1 (6 bases). V was pared by 8 bases and J by 11 bases, with 19 bases between. Germline V CDR1 and CDR2: SGDLS, YYNGEE. The CDR3 runs to 13 residues.

The genes are TRBV5-1 and TRBJ2-3; tentative D call: TRBD1 (6 bases). The V end lost 7 bases, the J end lost 6 bases, and 18 bases lay between the germline ends. The germline V gene has CDR1 SGHRS and CDR2 YFSETQ. The CDR3 has 14 residues. The CDR3: CASQQGMRGDTQYF. For the CDR3, the DNA is TGCGCCAGCCAACAGGGTATGAGAGGGGATACGCAGTATTTT.

This chain connects TRBV15 to TRBJ2-6; 10 nucleotides line up with TRBD1. Germline lookup yields CDR1 LNHNV and CDR2 YYDKDF (reference sequence). V was pared by 1 base and J by 1 base, with 1 base of the junction left unmatched. There are 17 residues in the CDR3. CDR3 nucleotide sequence: TGTGCCACCAGCAGAGGGACAGGGGGGTCTGGGGCCAACGTCCTGACTTTC. This gives the protein CATSRGTGGSGANVLTF. The whole variable domain, remainder taken from reference TRBV15 and TRBJ2-6, is DAMVIQNPRYQVTQFGKPVTLSCSQTLNHNVMYWYQQKSSQAPKLLFHYYDKDFNNEADTPDNFQSRRPNTSFCFLDIRSPGLGDTAMYLCATSRGTGGSGANVLTFGAGSRLTVL.

The V and J genes are TRBV9 and TRBJ2-7; D is perhaps TRBD2 (6 bases). The CDR3 has 15 residues. The germline V and J ends were trimmed by 0 bases and 2 bases, with 12 bases remaining between them. CDR1 and CDR2 from the germline V gene are SGDLS and YYNGEE. The CDR3 coding sequence is TGTGCCAGCAGCGTAGCCTCTAGCGTAACCTACGAGCAGTACTTC. Translation gives CASSVASSVTYEQYF.